This entry concerns a single T cell receptor (beta chain). What it recognizes is unknown. The sample belongs to a study of T cell responses to AZD1222 COVID-19 vaccine. Findings and caveats of the study: Just five to seven people given AZD1222 tested seropositive at baseline. Vaccine-associated CD4 TCRs spanned spike, dominant at 160-218 and 743-854. Repertoire collection took place solely once the T cell response had peaked.

The data were produced by immunoSEQ multiplex PCR, yet TCRdb's version contains in-frame clones alone and is incomplete. The data show some 180,000 clones, roughly 92% seen once. The CDR3 is 14 amino acids. V dropped 6 bases and J dropped 0 bases, with 9 bases sitting between them. Germline CDR1 is LNHDA and CDR2 is SQIVND (reference sequence). Sequenced here: peripheral blood, sampled 28 days after the second AZD1222 dose. The TCR comes from an adult who received the AZD1222 COVID-19 vaccine. This sequence joins TRBV19 and TRBJ1-5; D is unclear. CDR3: CASRQYYSNQPQHF. The CDR3 DNA sequence: TGTGCCAGTAGACAGTATTATAGCAATCAGCCCCAGCATTTT.